Listed below are T cell receptor beta chains from one sample, sequenced in a study of T cell responses to AZD1222 COVID-19 vaccine. TCRdb's copy holds only in-frame clones and misses some; the assay was immunoSEQ multiplex PCR. The sample shows about 78,000 clones, 82% of them seen only once. Sample: peripheral blood, taken on day 0 of AZD1222 vaccination. The receptors here all came from an adult in good health. The CDR3 runs from the conserved cysteine through the conserved F or W. The order of the fields is D gene, clone size, V gene, J gene, CDR3 length, CDR3 protein, CDR3 DNA. D genes are given only for firm matches. Clone size is shown for a subset of rows, as once, few, many or a class of expanded clone.

>TRBD1|once|TRBV5-1|TRBJ1-6|16
CASSFGGTGKGSPLHF
TGCGCCAGCAGCTTTGGCGGGACAGGGAAGGGTTCACCCCTCCACTTT
>.|.|TRBV6-2/TRBV6-3|TRBJ2-7|14
CASSSMVGDYEQYF
TGTGCCAGCAGTTCCATGGTGGGAGACTACGAGCAGTACTTC
>.|.|TRBV2|TRBJ1-1|12
CASSYRNTEAFF
TGTGCCAGCAGCTACAGGAACACTGAAGCTTTCTTT
>TRBD1|.|TRBV20-1|TRBJ2-7|15
CSASRGQGAWDEQYF
TGCAGTGCTAGTAGGGGACAGGGGGCCTGGGACGAGCAGTACTTC
>TRBD2|.|TRBV6-5|TRBJ2-7|14
CASRGRGSSYEQYF
TGTGCCAGCAGGGGGCGGGGGAGCTCCTACGAGCAGTACTTC
>TRBD2|.|TRBV12-5|TRBJ2-1|16
CASVHPTSGGYNEQFF
TGTGCTAGTGTTCACCCTACTAGCGGGGGTTACAATGAGCAGTTCTTC
>.|.|TRBV6-5|TRBJ1-2|13
CASSSGNGYGYTF
TGTGCCAGCAGTTCAGGGAACGGGTATGGCTACACCTTC
>TRBD2|.|TRBV2|TRBJ2-1|15
CASRLAVISYNEQFF
TGTGCCAGCAGACTAGCGGTAATCTCCTACAATGAGCAGTTCTTC
>TRBD1|.|TRBV6-5|TRBJ1-5|16
CASSYSGQGANQPQHF
TGTGCCAGCAGTTACTCAGGTCAGGGGGCTAATCAGCCCCAGCATTTT
>.|.|TRBV21-1|TRBJ1-5|16
CASSKSGTGPLEPQHF
TGTGCCAGCAGCAAATCCGGGACAGGGCCCTTGGAGCCCCAGCATTTT
>TRBD2|.|TRBV7-6|TRBJ2-1|17
CASSLSPRLAGTDEQFF
TGTGCCAGCAGCTTAAGTCCCCGACTAGCGGGAACCGATGAGCAGTTCTTC
>.|.|TRBV7-2|TRBJ2-1|12
CASSSVGNEQFF
TGTGCCAGCAGCTCTGTGGGCAATGAGCAGTTCTTC
>.|.|TRBV7-2|TRBJ1-1|14
CASSLGSSSTEAFF
TGTGCCAGCAGCTTAGGGAGTTCGAGCACTGAAGCTTTCTTT
>.|.|TRBV12-3/TRBV12-4|TRBJ1-5|12
CASSTGTQPQHF
TGTGCCAGCAGTACCGGGACGCAGCCCCAGCATTTT
>TRBD2|.|TRBV4-3|TRBJ2-1|14
CASSQLLAGGEQFF
TGCGCCAGCAGCCAATTACTAGCGGGGGGAGAGCAGTTCTTC
>.|.|TRBV9|TRBJ2-1|14
CASSVEQVHNEQFF
TGTGCCAGCAGCGTAGAACAGGTCCACAATGAGCAGTTCTTC
>TRBD2|.|TRBV18|TRBJ2-2|18
CASSPGLAGGPSTGELFF
TGTGCCAGCTCACCGGGACTAGCGGGAGGGCCGAGCACCGGGGAGCTGTTTTTT